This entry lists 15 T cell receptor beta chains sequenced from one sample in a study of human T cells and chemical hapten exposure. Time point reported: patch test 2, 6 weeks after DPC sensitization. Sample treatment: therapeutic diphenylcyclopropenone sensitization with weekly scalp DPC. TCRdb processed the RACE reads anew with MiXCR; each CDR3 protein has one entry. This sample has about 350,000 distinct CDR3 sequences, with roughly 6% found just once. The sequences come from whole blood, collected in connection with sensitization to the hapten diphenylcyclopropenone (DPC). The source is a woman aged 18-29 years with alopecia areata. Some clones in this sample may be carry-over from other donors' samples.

The CDR3 bases are TGTGCCGTACACCCGGGACACCCAGTGGCCCAGTACTTC. The encoded protein is CAVHPGHPVAQYF. The chain carries TRBV6-2 or TRBV6-3 and TRBJ2-5; D is perhaps TRBD1 (6 bases). With 11 bases removed from V and 9 bases from J, the gap between germline ends came to 22 bases. The CDR3 extends over 13 amino acids. Per germline, CDR1 MNHEY and CDR2 SVGEGT.

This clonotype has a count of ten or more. CDR3 nucleotides: TGTGCCAGCAGCTTATACAGAACTAATGAAAAACTGTTTTTT. It translates to CASSLYRTNEKLFF. The chain couples TRBV11-2 to TRBJ1-4, with D uncertain. V was trimmed by 2 bases and J by 1 base, leaving 5 bases between them. Germline V gene lookup returns CDR1 SGHAT and CDR2 FQNNGV. The CDR3 is 14 residues long.

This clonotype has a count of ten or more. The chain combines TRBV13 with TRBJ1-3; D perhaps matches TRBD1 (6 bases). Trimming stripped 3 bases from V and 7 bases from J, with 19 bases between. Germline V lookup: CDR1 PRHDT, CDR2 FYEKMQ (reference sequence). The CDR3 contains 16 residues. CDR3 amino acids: CASSFQTPGQLNTIYF. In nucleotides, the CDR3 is TGTGCCAGCAGCTTTCAAACTCCGGGACAATTGAACACCATATATTTT. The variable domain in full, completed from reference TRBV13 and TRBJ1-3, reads AAGVIQSPRHLIKEKRETATLKCYPIPRHDTVYWYQQGPGQDPQFLISFYEKMQSDKGSIPDRFSAQQFSDYHSELNMSSLELGDSALYFCASSFQTPGQLNTIYFGEGSWLTVV.

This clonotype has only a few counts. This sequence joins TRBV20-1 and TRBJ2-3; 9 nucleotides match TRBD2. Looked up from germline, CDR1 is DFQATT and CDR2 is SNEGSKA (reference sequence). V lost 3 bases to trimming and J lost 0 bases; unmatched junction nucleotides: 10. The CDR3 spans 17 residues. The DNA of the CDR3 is TGCAGTGCTAGTTGCCCTAGCGGGGAGACTAGCACAGATACGCAGTATTTT. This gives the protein CSASCPSGETSTDTQYF.

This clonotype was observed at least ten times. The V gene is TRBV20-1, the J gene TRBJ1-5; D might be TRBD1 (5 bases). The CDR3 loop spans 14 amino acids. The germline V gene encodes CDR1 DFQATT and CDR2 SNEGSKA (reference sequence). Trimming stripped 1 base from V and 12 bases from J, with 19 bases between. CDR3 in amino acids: CSARGLGRETLQHF. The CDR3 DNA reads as TGCAGTGCTAGAGGACTGGGACGCGAGACGCTCCAGCATTTT.

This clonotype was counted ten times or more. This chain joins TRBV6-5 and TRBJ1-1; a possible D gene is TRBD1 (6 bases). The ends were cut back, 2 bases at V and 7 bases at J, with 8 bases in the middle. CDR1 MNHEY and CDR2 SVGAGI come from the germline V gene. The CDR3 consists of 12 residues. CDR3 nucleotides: TGTGCCAGCAGTTACAGGGGGGGTGAAGCTTTCTTT. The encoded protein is CASSYRGGEAFF.

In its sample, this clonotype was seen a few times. This chain's CDR3 is CASSDLNYGYTF. The CDR3 coding sequence is TGTGCCAGCAGTGATCTTAACTATGGCTACACCTTC. The chain links TRBV2 to TRBJ1-2, with D hard to call. Between the trimmed V and J ends, which lost 3 bases and 1 base, there was a span of 3 bases. This CDR3 comprises 12 residues. The germline CDR1 and CDR2 sequences are SNHLY and FYNNEI.

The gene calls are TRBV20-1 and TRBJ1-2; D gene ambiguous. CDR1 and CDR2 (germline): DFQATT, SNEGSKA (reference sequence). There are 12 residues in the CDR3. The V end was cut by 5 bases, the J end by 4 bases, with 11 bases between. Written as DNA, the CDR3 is TGCAGTGCTCCTGGACGGTCCTATGGCTACACCTTC. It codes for CSAPGRSYGYTF.

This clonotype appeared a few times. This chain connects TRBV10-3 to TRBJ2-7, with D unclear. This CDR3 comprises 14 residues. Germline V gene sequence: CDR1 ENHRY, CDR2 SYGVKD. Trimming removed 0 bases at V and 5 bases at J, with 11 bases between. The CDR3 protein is CAISESITVDEQYF. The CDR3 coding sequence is TGTGCCATCAGTGAGTCTATCACCGTAGACGAGCAGTACTTC.

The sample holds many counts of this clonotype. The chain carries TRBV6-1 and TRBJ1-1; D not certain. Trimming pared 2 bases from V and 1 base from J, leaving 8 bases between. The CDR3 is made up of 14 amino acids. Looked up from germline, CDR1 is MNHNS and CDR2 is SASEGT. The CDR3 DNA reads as TGTGCCAGCAGTGAAATTTACACGAACACTGAAGCTTTCTTT. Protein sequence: CASSEIYTNTEAFF.

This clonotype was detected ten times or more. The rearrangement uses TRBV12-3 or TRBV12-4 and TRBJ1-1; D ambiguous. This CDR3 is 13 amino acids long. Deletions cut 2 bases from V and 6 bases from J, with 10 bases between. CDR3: CASSLSGVPEAFF. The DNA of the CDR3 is TGTGCCAGCAGTTTAAGCGGGGTGCCTGAAGCTTTCTTT.

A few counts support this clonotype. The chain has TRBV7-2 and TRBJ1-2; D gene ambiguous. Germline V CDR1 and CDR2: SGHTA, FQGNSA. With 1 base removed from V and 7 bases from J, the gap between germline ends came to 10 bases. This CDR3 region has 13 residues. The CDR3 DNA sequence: TGTGCCAGCAGCTTAGGGCCGGAGATTGGCTACACCTTC. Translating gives CASSLGPEIGYTF.

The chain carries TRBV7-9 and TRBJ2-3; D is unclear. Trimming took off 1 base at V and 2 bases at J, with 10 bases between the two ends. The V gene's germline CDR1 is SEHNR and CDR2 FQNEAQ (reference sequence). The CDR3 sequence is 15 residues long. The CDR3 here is CASSLELGNTDTQYF. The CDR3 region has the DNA TGTGCCAGCAGCTTAGAATTGGGAAACACAGATACGCAGTATTTT.

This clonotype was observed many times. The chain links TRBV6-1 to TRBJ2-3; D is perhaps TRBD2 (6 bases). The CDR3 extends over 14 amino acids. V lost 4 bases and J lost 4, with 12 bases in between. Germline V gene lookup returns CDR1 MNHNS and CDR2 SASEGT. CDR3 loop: CASSGGGAADTQYF. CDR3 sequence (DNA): TGTGCCAGCAGTGGGGGCGGGGCCGCAGATACGCAGTATTTT.

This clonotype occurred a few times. CDR3 residues: CASSIRTLGSEQYF. CDR3 DNA sequence: TGTGCCAGCAGTATACGGACCCTTGGGAGCGAGCAGTACTTC. The chain links TRBV6-2 or TRBV6-3 to TRBJ2-7, with D possibly TRBD2 on 5 matching bases. Per germline, CDR1 MNHEY and CDR2 SVGEGT. The CDR3 is 14 residues long. The V end was cut by 5 bases, the J end by 6 bases, with 17 bases between.